The rows below give T cell receptor beta chains drawn from one sample of a study of OX40 agonist ivuxolimab in advanced cancers. Assay: immunoSEQ multiplex PCR; the TCRdb copy retains only in-frame clones and omits some. The sample shows about 68,000 clones, under 90% of them seen only once. Sequencing used CD4+ or CD8+ T cells sorted from blood, obtained in a trial of the OX40 agonist ivuxolimab. The receptors shown here come from an adult with an advanced solid tumor such as melanoma, head and neck, liver or kidney cancer. The CDR3 runs from the conserved cysteine through the conserved F or W. Each record gives: V gene, CDR3 protein.

v_call: TRBV5-1; cdr3_aa: CASSLGSGTDTQYF
v_call: TRBV4-2; cdr3_aa: CASSQGENYGYTF
v_call: TRBV7-7; cdr3_aa: CASSLILGPTDTQYF
v_call: TRBV5-4; cdr3_aa: CASSMGKARNEQYF
v_call: TRBV18; cdr3_aa: CASSPRSGGNQETQYF
v_call: TRBV6-5; cdr3_aa: CASSQTGSSRGYTF
v_call: TRBV4-3; cdr3_aa: CASSRGGGGFETQYF
v_call: TRBV18; cdr3_aa: CASSRNSQETQYF
v_call: TRBV2; cdr3_aa: CANAGTATYEQYF
v_call: TRBV10-3; cdr3_aa: CAIRPTGGQDTQYF